The entry below gives a single T cell receptor beta chain sequence along with its context. Antigen: not known. V shed 11 bases and J 10 bases; nucleotides not matched to a gene: 17. In germline, CDR1 is MNHEY, CDR2 SVGAGI. The CDR3 sequence is 14 residues long. This sample stems from a study of shared clonotypes between healthy human individuals. Notes on the study in general: Estimated richness values were generally larger in naive subsets than in memory subsets. Sequencing depth was expected to influence donor clonotype sharing.

Donation came from healthy HIV-negative adults that had no recent acute infections or vaccinations. Some clones are missing from TCRdb's copy, which holds only in-frame ones; the method was immunoSEQ multiplex PCR. The sample has 1.4 million or so clones, 98% seen once. Sequenced material: naive CD4+ T cells sorted from blood. The subset here: CD45RA+ positively selected. This TCR derives from a man aged 30 to 39 in good health. The V call is TRBV6-5, the J call TRBJ2-1; 7 nucleotides agree with TRBD2. CDR3 sequence reads: CASRRASGRLEQFF. The CDR3 nucleotides read TGTGCCTCCCGGAGGGCTAGCGGCCGGCTGGAGCAGTTCTTC.